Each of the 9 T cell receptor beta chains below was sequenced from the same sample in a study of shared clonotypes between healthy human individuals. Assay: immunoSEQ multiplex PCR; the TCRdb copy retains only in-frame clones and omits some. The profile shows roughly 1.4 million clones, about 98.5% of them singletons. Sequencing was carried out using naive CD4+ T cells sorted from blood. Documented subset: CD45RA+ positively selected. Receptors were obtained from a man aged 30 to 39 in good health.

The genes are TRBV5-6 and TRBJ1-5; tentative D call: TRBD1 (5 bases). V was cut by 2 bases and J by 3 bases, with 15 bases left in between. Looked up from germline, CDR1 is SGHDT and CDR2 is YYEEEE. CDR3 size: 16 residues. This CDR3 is CASSLSGGFNNQPQHF. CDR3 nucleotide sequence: TGTGCCAGCAGCTTATCGGGGGGGTTCAACAATCAGCCCCAGCATTTT.

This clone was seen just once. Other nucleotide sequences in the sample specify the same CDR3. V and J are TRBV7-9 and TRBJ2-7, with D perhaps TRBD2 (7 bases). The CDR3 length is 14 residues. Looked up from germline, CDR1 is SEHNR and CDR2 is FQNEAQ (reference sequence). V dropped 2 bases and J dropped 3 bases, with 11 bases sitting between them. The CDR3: CASSLRGGSYEQYF. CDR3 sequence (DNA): TGTGCCAGCAGCTTACGCGGGGGCAGCTACGAGCAGTACTTC. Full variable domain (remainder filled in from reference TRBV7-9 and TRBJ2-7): DTGVSQNPRHKITKRGQNVTFRCDPISEHNRLYWYRQTLGQGPEFLTYFQNEAQLEKSRLLSDRFSAERPKGSFSTLEIQRTEQGDSAMYLCASSLRGGSYEQYFGPGTRLTVT.

In DNA form, the CDR3 reads TGTGCCAGCAGGACGACACCACAGCATTACGAGCAGTACTTC. Its translation: CASRTTPQHYEQYF. The chain is built from TRBV2 and TRBJ2-7, with unresolved D. Germline CDR1 is SNHLY and CDR2 is FYNNEI. V gave up 6 bases and J gave up 4 bases, with 16 bases separating them. The length of the CDR3 is 14 residues.

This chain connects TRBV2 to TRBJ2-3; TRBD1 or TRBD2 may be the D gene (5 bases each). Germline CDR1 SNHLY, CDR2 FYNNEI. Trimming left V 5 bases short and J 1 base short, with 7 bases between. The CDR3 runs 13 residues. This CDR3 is CASSLGRTDTQYF. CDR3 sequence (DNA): TGTGCCAGCAGTTTGGGACGCACAGATACGCAGTATTTT.

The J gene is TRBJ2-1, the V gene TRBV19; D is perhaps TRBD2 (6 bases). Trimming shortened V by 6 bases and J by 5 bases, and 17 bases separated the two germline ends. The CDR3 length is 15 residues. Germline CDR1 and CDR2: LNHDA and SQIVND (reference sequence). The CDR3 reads CASSNTGEVDNEQFF. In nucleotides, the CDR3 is TGTGCCAGTAGCAATACGGGGGAGGTTGACAATGAGCAGTTCTTC. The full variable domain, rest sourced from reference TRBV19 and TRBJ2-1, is DGGITQSPKYLFRKEGQNVTLSCEQNLNHDAMYWYRQDPGQGLRLIYYSQIVNDFQKGDIAEGYSVSREKKESFPLTVTSAQKNPTAFYLCASSNTGEVDNEQFFGPGTRLTVL.

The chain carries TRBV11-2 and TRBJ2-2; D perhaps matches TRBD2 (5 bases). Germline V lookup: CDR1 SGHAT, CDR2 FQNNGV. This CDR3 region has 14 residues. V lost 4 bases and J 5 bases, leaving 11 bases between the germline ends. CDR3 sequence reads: CASSSYRGTGELFF. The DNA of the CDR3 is TGTGCCAGCAGCTCGTACCGGGGAACCGGGGAGCTGTTTTTT.

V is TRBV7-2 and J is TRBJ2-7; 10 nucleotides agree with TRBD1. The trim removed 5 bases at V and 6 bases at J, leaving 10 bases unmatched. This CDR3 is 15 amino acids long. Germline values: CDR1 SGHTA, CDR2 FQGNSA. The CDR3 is CASSVPGTGDLEQYF. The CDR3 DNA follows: TGTGCCAGCAGCGTCCCCGGGACAGGGGATCTCGAGCAGTACTTC.

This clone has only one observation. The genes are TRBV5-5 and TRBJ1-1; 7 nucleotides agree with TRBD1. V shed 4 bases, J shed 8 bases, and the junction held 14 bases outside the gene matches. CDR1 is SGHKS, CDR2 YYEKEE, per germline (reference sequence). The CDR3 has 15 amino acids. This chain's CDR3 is CASSHGDRVRGEAFF. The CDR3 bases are TGTGCCAGCAGCCATGGTGACAGGGTGAGGGGCGAAGCTTTCTTT.

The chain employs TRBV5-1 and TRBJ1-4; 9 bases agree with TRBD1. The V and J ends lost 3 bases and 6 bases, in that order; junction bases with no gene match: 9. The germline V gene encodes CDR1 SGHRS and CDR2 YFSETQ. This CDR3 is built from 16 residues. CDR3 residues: CASSWRQGERDEKLFF. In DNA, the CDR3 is TGCGCCAGCAGCTGGAGACAGGGGGAAAGGGATGAAAAACTGTTTTTT.